The clone carrying this TCR beta chain has just a few counts. Its target is unknown. This sample is drawn from a study of response to subunit inactivated influenza vaccine. The study's findings and limits: Only a handful of new T cells, the authors suggested, are recruited with each seasonal influenza vaccination.

V was clipped by 0 bases and J by 0 bases, with 14 bases between them. This CDR3 has 17 amino acids. Germline V gene sequence: CDR1 SGHRS, CDR2 YFSETQ. TCRdb ran MiXCR on the RT-PCR reads and lists one entry per CDR3 protein. The sample has hundreds of thousands of distinct CDR3 sequences; 13% are singletons. The sample was PBMCs from blood, taken more than 35 days after vaccination. The sequence was obtained from a man aged 50-60 years who received an inactivated influenza vaccine. The chain carries TRBV5-1 and TRBJ2-3; D perhaps matches TRBD2 (6 bases). CDR3 DNA: TGCGCCAGCAGCTTGGCCCGGGGGACTGATAGCACAGATACGCAGTATTTT. It yields the protein CASSLARGTDSTDTQYF.